The 24 T cell receptor beta chains given below trace back to one sample, sequenced in a study of molecular identifiers for immune sequencing clone quantification. Each CDR3 protein gets one entry after TCRdb re-called the PCR reads with MiXCR. The profile shows tens of thousands of distinct CDR3 sequences, roughly 20% of them singletons. Sequencing was performed on naive CD8+ T cells from blood, with Jurkat cell RNA spiked in. Subset meaning: FACS-sorted CD8+CD4-CCR7+CD45RA+ naive T cells. Every receptor here comes from a human donor in good health. Some libraries in this study had Jurkat cell RNA spiked in.

On this clonotype: A much larger clone lies one base from this, so it may be a read error. Given the absence of the conserved phenylalanine or tryptophan at the CDR3 end, a read error is likely. The V and J genes are TRBV25-1 and TRBJ1-1; D remains ambiguous. V lost 7 bases and J 8 bases, leaving 11 bases between the germline ends. Per the germline V gene, CDR1 is MGHDK and CDR2 is SYGVNS. This CDR3 region has 11 residues. The DNA of the CDR3 is TGTGCCAGCAAAGACGGGCCCGAAGCTTTCATT. Residues: CASKDGPEAFI.

This clonotype appeared many times. The chain has TRBV6-5 and TRBJ1-1; 11 positions agree with TRBD1. This CDR3 comprises 12 residues. The germline gives CDR1 MNHEY, CDR2 SVGAGI. V lost 6 bases and J lost 10; bases outside the gene matches: 4. CDR3 DNA: TGTGCCAGCAGCCCCGGGACAGGGGGAGCTTTCTTT. Its protein is CASSPGTGGAFF.

The chain uses TRBV21-1 and TRBJ1-1; the DNA was not used to check the table's D call, TRBD1. TRBV21-1 is a recognized pseudogene. This CDR3 has 17 amino acids. The CDR3 is CATPILSSLQGNIEAFF. The CDR3 coding sequence is TGTGCCACCCCAATCCTTTCAAGCCTCCAGGGGAACATTGAAGCTTTCTTT.

CDR3 residues: CASRSPGQGFDTGELFF. As DNA, the CDR3 is TGTGCCAGCAGGTCACCGGGACAGGGGTTCGACACCGGGGAGCTGTTTTTT. This rearrangement joins TRBV28 to TRBJ2-2; the match to TRBD1 covers 10 bases. V shed 6 bases, J shed 3 bases, and the junction held 10 bases outside the gene matches. The CDR3 sequence is 17 residues long. In germline, CDR1 is MDHEN, CDR2 SYDVKM. The full variable domain, with the rest looked up from reference TRBV28 and TRBJ2-2, is DVKVTQSSRYLVKRTGEKVFLECVQDMDHENMFWYRQDPGLGLRLIYFSYDVKMKEKGDIPEGYSVSREKKERFSLILESASTNQTSMYLCASRSPGQGFDTGELFFGEGSRLTVL.

This clonotype came up many times. V and J are TRBV7-9 and TRBJ2-7, with 8 nucleotides matching TRBD2. V gave up 5 bases and J gave up 1 base; unmatched junction bases: 1. The CDR3 loop spans 13 amino acids. Germline CDR1 reads SEHNR; CDR2 reads FQNEAQ (reference sequence). CDR3 sequence (DNA): TGTGCCAGCAGCCCGGGGGGGTCCTACGAGCAGTACTTC. It is translated as CASSPGGSYEQYF.

Many counts were recorded for this clonotype. The gene calls are TRBV7-9 and TRBJ1-1; a weak D match, TRBD1 (6 bases). With 4 bases removed from V and 10 bases from J, the gap between germline ends came to 13 bases. This CDR3 is built from 12 residues. Germline CDR1 SEHNR, CDR2 FQNEAQ (reference sequence). CDR3 nucleotides: TGTGCCAGCAGCTCCGAGGGGGGTAGAGCTTTCTTT. This gives the protein CASSSEGGRAFF.

This clonotype was seen many times. The genes are TRBV4-2 and TRBJ1-1, with a possible D match to TRBD1 (5 bases). Germline loops: CDR1 LGHNA, CDR2 YNFKEQ. CDR3 length: 13 amino acids. Trimming removed 4 bases from V and 7 bases from J, with 13 bases in between. The CDR3 loop reads CASSPGVLFEAFF. The CDR3, as DNA: TGTGCCAGCAGCCCGGGGGTTCTGTTTGAAGCTTTCTTT.

At least ten counts were recorded for this clonotype. The V gene is TRBV4-1, the J gene TRBJ2-3; no clear D gene. Germline assignment: CDR1 MGHRA and CDR2 YSYEKL. This CDR3 has 15 residues. Trimming removed 1 base at V and 6 bases at J, with 14 bases between. CDR3 sequence reads: CASSQGPPMRDTQYF. CDR3 DNA sequence: TGCGCCAGCAGCCAAGGGCCCCCCATGAGGGATACGCAGTATTTT.

V gene TRBV28 combines with J gene TRBJ1-6, with D possibly matching TRBD1 (5 bases). The germline V gene encodes CDR1 MDHEN and CDR2 SYDVKM. The V and J ends lost 7 bases and 8 bases respectively, with 18 bases between them. The CDR3 contains 15 residues. CDR3 nucleotide sequence: TGTGCCAGCAACCCCACGGGGCTGCGAGATTCACCCCTCCACTTT. It yields the protein CASNPTGLRDSPLHF.

This clonotype was seen repeatedly, ten times or more. The chain combines TRBV7-9 with TRBJ2-7; 10 positions agree with TRBD2. With 4 bases clipped from V and 3 bases from J, the junction kept 6 bases outside the gene matches. This CDR3 is built from 15 residues. CDR1 is SEHNR and CDR2 is FQNEAQ in the germline V gene (reference sequence). The CDR3 region is CASSSWTSGNYEQYF. CDR3 nucleotides: TGTGCCAGCAGCTCTTGGACTAGCGGAAACTACGAGCAGTACTTC.

With respect to this clonotype: Possible read error: a much larger clone is one base away. The rearrangement joins TRBV13 to TRBJ2-5; 9 bases agree with TRBD1. The CDR3 consists of 16 residues. Germline trimming cut 1 base from V and 9 bases from J; bases unmatched to any gene: 12. In germline, CDR1 is PRHDT, CDR2 FYEKMQ (reference sequence). CDR3 nucleotides: TGTGCCAGCAGCTTAGCCCCCGGGACAGGGCAGGAGGCCCAGTACTTC. This translates into CASSLAPGTGQEAQYF. The full variable domain, completed using reference TRBV13 and TRBJ2-5, is AAGVIQSPRHLIKEKRETATLKCYPIPRHDTVYWYQQGPGQDPQFLISFYEKMQSDKGSIPDRFSAQQFSDYHSELNMSSLELGDSALYFCASSLAPGTGQEAQYFGPGTRLLVL.

This clonotype was detected many times. As DNA, the CDR3 is TGTGCCAGCAGGGCAGGGGACCTAACTGGGGGCAATGAGCAGTTCTTC. Translating it yields CASRAGDLTGGNEQFF. V and J are TRBV6-6 and TRBJ2-1, with a tentative D call TRBD1 (6 bases). This CDR3 has 16 residues. CDR1 is MNHNY and CDR2 is SVGAGI in the germline V gene (reference sequence). The germline V and J ends were trimmed by 6 bases and 6 bases, with 21 bases remaining between them.

This clonotype was counted between two and nine times. This may arise from a read error, as a much more abundant clone is one base away. The chain recombines TRBV10-3 with TRBJ1-1; D is perhaps TRBD1 (5 bases). The germline gives CDR1 ENHRY, CDR2 SYGVKD. The CDR3 has 16 residues. As DNA, the CDR3 is TGTGTCATCAGTGATCGGGAGGGGTTGTTGAACCCTGAAGCTTTCTTT. Amino acids: CVISDREGLLNPEAFF.

The table lists this clonotype with many counts. The rearrangement links TRBV7-9 to TRBJ2-3, with D perhaps TRBD1 (6 bases). V lost 5 bases and J lost 6, with 21 bases in between. CDR3 size: 16 residues. CDR1 and CDR2 (germline): SEHNR, FQNEAQ (reference sequence). CDR3 amino acids: CASSPNRVAPVDTQYF. The DNA for the CDR3 is TGTGCCAGCAGCCCCAACAGGGTGGCTCCGGTGGATACGCAGTATTTT.

Regarding this clonotype: Since a much larger clone is just one base distant, this may be a read error. CDR3 in amino acids: CASSLRGAGGSYKQYF. CDR3 sequence (DNA): TGTGCCAGCAGCTTAAGAGGCGCGGGAGGTTCCTACAAGCAGTACTTC. J is TRBJ2-7 and V is TRBV7-8; 8 bases line up with TRBD2. Germline loops: CDR1 SGHVS, CDR2 FQNEAQ. CDR3 length: 16 residues.

This clonotype was observed at least ten times. The genes are TRBV7-6 and TRBJ2-5; D possibly corresponds to TRBD2 (6 bases). V lost 1 base and J lost 1, with 13 bases in between. CDR1 and CDR2 (germline): SGHVS, FNYEAQ. The CDR3 length is 16 residues. The CDR3 spells CASSLGIAEIQETQYF. CDR3 coding DNA: TGTGCCAGCAGCTTAGGTATAGCGGAGATCCAAGAGACCCAGTACTTC.

This clonotype was counted once. A clone one base away is much larger, so this may be a read error. This sequence joins TRBV7-9 and TRBJ2-7; D is unresolved. With 1 base removed from V and 0 bases from J, the gap between germline ends came to 10 bases. The CDR3 is 15 amino acids. Germline values: CDR1 SEHNR, CDR2 FQNEAQ (reference sequence). This CDR3 is CASSLEGRLSYEQYF. The CDR3 region has the DNA TGTGCCAGCAGCTTAGAAGGCAGACTCTCCTACGAGCAGTACTTC.

This clonotype appeared many times. This chain joins TRBV24-1 and TRBJ2-3; D perhaps matches TRBD1 (5 bases). This CDR3 has 17 residues. Trimming left V 3 bases short and J 2 bases short, with 17 bases between. The V gene's germline CDR1 is KGHDR and CDR2 SFDVKD. The CDR3 nucleotides read TGTGCCACCAGTGATGACCCATTCCAGACAGCCACAGATACGCAGTATTTT. Residues: CATSDDPFQTATDTQYF.

As to this clonotype: A read error may produce the germline difference seen at one junction end. The rearrangement joins TRBV6-9 to TRBJ2-7; the match to TRBD2 covers 11 bases. This CDR3 spans 17 amino acids. CDR1 is MNHGY, CDR2 SVAAGI, per germline. Written as DNA, the CDR3 is TGTGCCAGCGGTTATAGGGGGACTAGCGGAGACCTCTACGAGCAGTACTTC. Translation gives CASGYRGTSGDLYEQYF.

V usage is TRBV12-3 or TRBV12-4 and J usage is TRBJ2-1; D remains unclear. Trimming took 1 base from V and 4 from J, leaving 11 bases between them. This CDR3 comprises 15 residues. CDR3 bases: TGTGCCAGCAGTTTAGATCTGGGCGGATACAATGAGCAGTTCTTC. As protein: CASSLDLGGYNEQFF.

A remark on this clonotype: The junction differs from germline at one of its ends, possibly a read error. The chain joins TRBV19 to TRBJ2-1, with 7 bases that match TRBD1. This CDR3 has 15 amino acids. Germline V gives CDR1 LNHDA, CDR2 SQIVND (reference sequence). As DNA, the CDR3 is TGTGCCAGTAGTATAGGACAGGGCCTAAACAATGAGCAGCTCTTC. This codes for CASSIGQGLNNEQLF.

With respect to this clonotype: A read error is possible here, since a much larger clone lies one base away. The V call is TRBV5-5, the J call TRBJ2-7; 8 bases are shared with TRBD2. The CDR3 spans 14 residues. V trimming: 6 bases; J trimming: 3 bases; junction bases outside the gene matches: 8. Germline V gene data show CDR1 as SGHKS and CDR2 as YYEKEE (reference sequence). The CDR3 loop reads CASILYSGDYEQYF. For the CDR3, the DNA is TGTGCCAGCATCCTTTATAGCGGGGACTACGAGCAGTACTTC.

Turning to this clonotype: Possible read error: a much larger clone is one base away. The chain employs TRBV29-1 and TRBJ1-2, with 8 bases matching TRBD1. The CDR3 runs to 14 residues. Germline trimming cut 7 bases from V and 6 bases from J; bases unmatched to any gene: 13. Germline V gene data show CDR1 as SQVTM and CDR2 as ANQGSEA. This CDR3 reads CSGSWLQGADGYTF. For the CDR3, the DNA is TGCAGCGGTTCATGGCTTCAGGGGGCTGATGGCTACACCTTC.

This clonotype was counted a single time. It may be a read error: a sequence one base away is much more abundant. The chain is built from TRBV27 and TRBJ2-7, with TRBD2 matching over 16 bases. This CDR3 is built from 19 residues. Germline CDR1 reads MNHEY; CDR2 reads SMNVEV (reference sequence). CDR3 DNA sequence: TGTGTCAGCAGCAGTCCTCGGGGACTAGCGGGAGGGCCCTCCTACGAGCAGTACTTC. This encodes CVSSSPRGLAGGPSYEQYF.